Listed below are T cell receptor beta chains from one sample, sequenced in a study of blood T cells in healthy people across ages. MiXCR, run by TCRdb on the 5' RACE reads, gives a single entry per CDR3 protein. This sample has about 1 million distinct CDR3 sequences, with 35% to 55% found just once. Sequencing used blood. Source of these receptors: a woman in her sixties in good health. CDR3s leave out the opening cysteine and the closing phenylalanine or tryptophan.

cdr3_aa: ASSLNRGRRTQY
v_call: TRBV14
j_call: TRBJ2-5

cdr3_aa: SAALLGSSSTDTQY
v_call: TRBV20-1
j_call: TRBJ2-3

cdr3_aa: ASSYIRTGGVYGYT
v_call: TRBV6-5
j_call: TRBJ1-2

cdr3_aa: SARMATSGRARETQY
v_call: TRBV20-1
j_call: TRBJ2-5

cdr3_aa: ASSDGPERETQY
v_call: TRBV25-1
j_call: TRBJ2-5

cdr3_aa: SVEDRGASNYGYT
v_call: TRBV29-1
j_call: TRBJ1-2

cdr3_aa: SARLGSTDTQY
v_call: TRBV20-1
j_call: TRBJ2-3

cdr3_aa: ASSEAVNTEAF
v_call: TRBV2
j_call: TRBJ1-1

cdr3_aa: ASSRELTYEQY
v_call: TRBV12-3/TRBV12-4
j_call: .

cdr3_aa: AISGGHETQY
v_call: TRBV28
j_call: TRBJ2-5

cdr3_aa: ASSVGPWRYEQY
v_call: TRBV28
j_call: TRBJ2-7